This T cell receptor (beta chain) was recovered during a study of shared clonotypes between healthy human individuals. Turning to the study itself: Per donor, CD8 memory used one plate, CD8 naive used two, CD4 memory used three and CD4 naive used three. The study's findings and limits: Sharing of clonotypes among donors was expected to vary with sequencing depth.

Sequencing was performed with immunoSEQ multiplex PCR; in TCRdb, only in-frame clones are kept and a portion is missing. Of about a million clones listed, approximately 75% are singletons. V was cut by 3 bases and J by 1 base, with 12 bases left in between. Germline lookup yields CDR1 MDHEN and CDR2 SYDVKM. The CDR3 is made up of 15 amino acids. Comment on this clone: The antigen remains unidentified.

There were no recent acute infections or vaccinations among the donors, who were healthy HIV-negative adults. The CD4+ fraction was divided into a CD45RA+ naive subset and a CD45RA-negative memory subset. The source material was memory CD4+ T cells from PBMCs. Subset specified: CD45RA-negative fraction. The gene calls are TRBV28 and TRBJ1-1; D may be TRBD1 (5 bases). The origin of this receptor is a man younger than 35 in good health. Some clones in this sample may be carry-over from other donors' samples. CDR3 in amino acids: CASSFSRQKNTEAFF. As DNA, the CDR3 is TGTGCCAGCAGTTTCTCTAGACAGAAGAACACTGAAGCTTTCTTT.